A single sample is the source of the 24 T cell receptor beta chains below, sequenced in a study of cytomegalovirus exposure and HLA in healthy donors. Using immunoSEQ multiplex PCR, the repertoire was profiled, and TCRdb retains in-frame clones only, with some absent. The sample includes about 120,000 clones, around 87% seen only once; the top ten take about 6%. Sequences were obtained from PBMCs. The receptors were gathered from a woman aged 18-29 years in good health and CMV-seropositive.

The V and J genes are TRBV2 and TRBJ2-1; TRBD2 matches at 11 bases. Germline CDR1 reads SNHLY; CDR2 reads FYNNEI. This CDR3 region has 16 residues. V was clipped by 4 bases and J by 0 bases; unmatched bases: 2. The CDR3 DNA sequence: TGTGCCAGCAGTGGACTAGCGGGAACCTCCTACAATGAGCAGTTCTTC. Its translation: CASSGLAGTSYNEQFF. The whole variable domain, remainder taken from reference TRBV2 and TRBJ2-1, is EPEVTQTPSHQVTQMGQEVILRCVPISNHLYFYWYRQILGQKVEFLVSFYNNEISEKSEIFDDQFSVERPDGSNFTLKIRSTKLEDSAMYFCASSGLAGTSYNEQFFGPGTRLTVL.

The J gene is TRBJ1-1, the V gene TRBV14, with D tentatively TRBD1 (5 bases). V gave up 0 bases and J gave up 11 bases, with 13 bases separating them. This CDR3 region has 13 residues. CDR1 SGHDN and CDR2 FVKESK come from the germline V gene. The CDR3 sequence: CASSQDLGALAFF. The CDR3 DNA is TGTGCCAGCAGCCAAGATCTTGGGGCCCTGGCTTTCTTT.

This clone was observed a single time. The chain carries TRBV15 and TRBJ1-1; possible D gene TRBD1, 5 bases. Trimming removed 1 base from V and 10 bases from J, with 7 bases in between. Looked up from germline, CDR1 is LNHNV and CDR2 is YYDKDF (reference sequence). The CDR3 has 11 residues. The CDR3 protein is CATSRGTTAFF. CDR3 nucleotides: TGTGCCACCAGCAGAGGGACAACAGCTTTCTTT. Drawing the rest from reference TRBV15 and TRBJ1-1, the complete variable domain is DAMVIQNPRYQVTQFGKPVTLSCSQTLNHNVMYWYQQKSSQAPKLLFHYYDKDFNNEADTPDNFQSRRPNTSFCFLDIRSPGLGDTAMYLCATSRGTTAFFGQGTRLTVV.

This clone is a singleton in its sample. The genes are TRBV5-4 and TRBJ2-6; D is perhaps TRBD2 (5 bases). Germline assignment: CDR1 SGHNT and CDR2 YYREEE (reference sequence). The CDR3 spans 17 residues. V was cut by 6 bases and J by 0 bases, with 16 bases left in between. The chain's CDR3 is CASTIRTGNSGANVLTF. CDR3 nucleotides: TGTGCCAGCACGATCAGGACGGGGAACTCTGGGGCCAACGTCCTGACTTTC.

The rearrangement links TRBV25-1 to TRBJ1-4; 9 nucleotides line up with TRBD1. Germline CDR1 and CDR2: MGHDK and SYGVNS. The CDR3 length is 15 residues. The V segment lost 4 bases and the J segment 4 bases; nucleotides outside the gene matches: 4. DNA of the CDR3: TGTGCCAGCAGTGGGACAGGGGCGAATAATGAAAAACTGTTTTTT. This translates into CASSGTGANNEKLFF.

The rearrangement joins TRBV9 to TRBJ1-1; D is uncertain. Trimming shortened V by 0 bases and J by 1 base, and 7 bases separated the two germline ends. CDR1 and CDR2 from the germline V gene are SGDLS and YYNGEE. This CDR3 has 14 amino acids. This chain's CDR3 is CASSVASGNTEAFF. Written as DNA, the CDR3 is TGTGCCAGCAGCGTAGCTAGCGGGAACACTGAAGCTTTCTTT.

The chain has TRBV30 and TRBJ1-1; the D gene is possibly TRBD1 (6 bases). The germline V and J ends were trimmed by 7 bases and 1 base, with 13 bases remaining between them. CDR3 length equals 13 residues. Germline lookup yields CDR1 GTSNPN and CDR2 SVGIG (reference sequence). CDR3 bases: TGTGCCTCACAGGGCTTCGGGAACACTGAAGCTTTCTTT. It codes for CASQGFGNTEAFF. The whole variable domain, remainder taken from reference TRBV30 and TRBJ1-1, is SQTIHQWPATLVQPVGSPLSLECTVEGTSNPNLYWYRQAAGRGLQLLFYSVGIGQISSEVPQNLSASRPQDRQFILSSKKLLLSDSGFYLCASQGFGNTEAFFGQGTRLTVV.

The chain joins TRBV7-8 to TRBJ2-7; TRBD1 agrees at 7 bases. Germline values: CDR1 SGHVS, CDR2 FQNEAQ. The V segment lost 1 base and the J segment 2 bases; nucleotides outside the gene matches: 2. The CDR3 runs to 14 residues. The DNA of the CDR3 is TGTGCCAGCAGCTTAGAGGGGGCCGCCTACGAGCAGTACTTC. This translates into CASSLEGAAYEQYF.

The V call is TRBV2, the J call TRBJ2-1, with TRBD2 matching 16 bases. The V gene end was trimmed by 6 bases and the J gene end by 7 bases; junction bases not matched to a gene: 9. The CDR3 has 17 residues. Germline V gene lookup returns CDR1 SNHLY and CDR2 FYNNEI. The CDR3 DNA is TGTGCCAGCAGCCCCGGGACTAGCGGGGGGGCCGGGAATGAGCAGTTCTTC. Protein: CASSPGTSGGAGNEQFF.

The chain carries TRBV11-2 and TRBJ1-5; 7 bases fit TRBD1. Germline-derived CDR1 and CDR2 are SGHAT and FQNNGV. Trimming cost V 4 bases and J 0 bases; bases outside gene matches: 15. CDR3 length: 19 amino acids. The CDR3 coding sequence is TGTGCCAGCAGCTGGCGGCGGTTCAGGGGGAAGAATAGCAATCAGCCCCAGCATTTT. Amino acid sequence: CASSWRRFRGKNSNQPQHF.

This rearrangement joins TRBV28 to TRBJ2-1; 9 positions match TRBD2. This CDR3 region has 16 residues. The germline gives CDR1 MDHEN, CDR2 SYDVKM. V lost 1 base, J lost 6 bases, and 7 bases stayed unmatched. For the CDR3, the DNA is TGTGCCAGCAGTTTATTGGCGGGAGGGCGGTCCAATGAGCAGTTCTTC. Residues: CASSLLAGGRSNEQFF. The entire variable domain, with the rest obtained from reference TRBV28 and TRBJ2-1, is as follows: DVKVTQSSRYLVKRTGEKVFLECVQDMDHENMFWYRQDPGLGLRLIYFSYDVKMKEKGDIPEGYSVSREKKERFSLILESASTNQTSMYLCASSLLAGGRSNEQFFGPGTRLTVL.

The genes are TRBV4-1 and TRBJ2-4, with 7 bases that match TRBD1. Germline loops: CDR1 MGHRA, CDR2 YSYEKL. V gave up 0 bases and J gave up 7 bases; unmatched junction bases: 3. This CDR3 region has 14 residues. The CDR3 bases are TGCGCCAGCAGCCAAGACACAGGGGTGAACATTCAGTACTTC. Protein sequence: CASSQDTGVNIQYF.

The chain joins TRBV5-4 to TRBJ1-1; D is perhaps TRBD1 (5 bases). In germline, CDR1 is SGHNT, CDR2 YYREEE (reference sequence). The CDR3 is 16 amino acids. V lost 0 bases and J 0 bases, leaving 12 bases between the germline ends. The CDR3 sequence is CASSLVRASMNTEAFF. For the CDR3, the DNA is TGTGCCAGCAGCTTGGTCAGGGCGAGTATGAACACTGAAGCTTTCTTT.

This chain connects TRBV18 to TRBJ1-2; tentative D call: TRBD1 (6 bases). Germline values: CDR1 KGHSH, CDR2 LQKENI. This CDR3 has 14 residues. The V gene lost 2 bases and the J gene lost 2 bases, with 9 bases spanning the gap. In DNA form, the CDR3 reads TGTGCCAGCTCACCAAACAGGGCAAACTATGGCTACACCTTC. This codes for CASSPNRANYGYTF. The complete variable domain, with remaining parts taken from reference TRBV18 and TRBJ1-2, reads NAGVMQNPRHLVRRRGQEARLRCSPMKGHSHVYWYRQLPEEGLKFMVYLQKENIIDESGMPKERFSAEFPKEGPSILRIQQVVRGDSAAYFCASSPNRANYGYTFGSGTRLTVV.

This clone was detected only once. V usage is TRBV7-9 and J usage is TRBJ1-1; D gene ambiguous. Germline V gene data show CDR1 as SEHNR and CDR2 as FQNEAQ (reference sequence). V was cut by 2 bases and J by 1 base, with 5 bases left in between. The length of the CDR3 is 13 residues. DNA for the CDR3: TGTGCCAGCAGCTTACTAGGGAACACTGAAGCTTTCTTT. Amino acids: CASSLLGNTEAFF.

This CDR3 is CASSRSRDNEKLFF. CDR3 bases: TGTGCCAGCAGCCGATCTCGCGATAATGAAAAACTGTTTTTT. The rearrangement uses TRBV7-9 and TRBJ1-4, with D uncertain. The germline V and J ends were trimmed by 5 bases and 4 bases, with 11 bases remaining between them. The CDR3 extends over 14 amino acids. The germline V gene has CDR1 SEHNR and CDR2 FQNEAQ (reference sequence).

The chain recombines TRBV28 with TRBJ1-1, with 8 bases fitting TRBD1. The germline gives CDR1 MDHEN, CDR2 SYDVKM. Trimming cost V 5 bases and J 1 base; bases outside gene matches: 6. There are 15 residues in the CDR3. The CDR3 loop is CASSTLDRANTEAFF. The CDR3, as DNA: TGTGCCAGCAGTACGTTGGACAGGGCGAACACTGAAGCTTTCTTT. Full variable domain (rest looked up from reference TRBV28 and TRBJ1-1): DVKVTQSSRYLVKRTGEKVFLECVQDMDHENMFWYRQDPGLGLRLIYFSYDVKMKEKGDIPEGYSVSREKKERFSLILESASTNQTSMYLCASSTLDRANTEAFFGQGTRLTVV.

The chain recombines TRBV5-8 with TRBJ2-7; D unresolved. V was shortened by 4 bases and J by 0 bases, with 14 bases between the two germline ends. The germline gives CDR1 SGHTS, CDR2 YDEGEE. The CDR3 has 15 amino acids. The CDR3 sequence is CASSATSLSSYEQYF. CDR3 nucleotide sequence: TGTGCCAGCAGCGCAACCTCGCTTAGCTCCTACGAGCAGTACTTC. Complete variable domain (other parts from reference TRBV5-8 and TRBJ2-7): EAGVTQSPTHLIKTRGQQATLRCSPISGHTSVYWYQQALGLGLQFLLWYDEGEERNRGNFPPRFSGRQFPNYSSELNVNALELEDSALYLCASSATSLSSYEQYFGPGTRLTVT.

This chain uses TRBV4-1 with TRBJ2-3; 7 bases are a match to TRBD1. The CDR3 totals 16 residues. Per the germline V gene, CDR1 is MGHRA and CDR2 is YSYEKL. V lost 1 base, J lost 0 bases, and 4 bases stayed unmatched. This CDR3 is CASSQATGSSTDTQYF. The CDR3 bases are TGCGCCAGCAGCCAAGCGACAGGGTCTAGCACAGATACGCAGTATTTT.

The chain recombines TRBV10-3 with TRBJ1-1; D remains ambiguous. Germline V gives CDR1 ENHRY, CDR2 SYGVKD. This CDR3 is 12 amino acids long. Trimming shortened V by 6 bases and J by 11 bases, and 16 bases separated the two germline ends. The CDR3 loop is CAIREGSRRAFF. The CDR3 coding sequence is TGTGCCATCAGAGAGGGAAGCCGGCGGGCTTTCTTT.

This chain joins TRBV2 and TRBJ1-1; the match to TRBD1 covers 7 bases. The V segment lost 1 base and the J segment 5 bases; nucleotides outside the gene matches: 4. The CDR3 spans 14 residues. CDR1 SNHLY and CDR2 FYNNEI come from the germline V gene. For the CDR3, the DNA is TGTGCCAGCAGTGAAGGGCAGGGGGTGACTGAAGCTTTCTTT. Translated, it gives CASSEGQGVTEAFF. Drawing the rest from reference TRBV2 and TRBJ1-1, the complete variable domain is EPEVTQTPSHQVTQMGQEVILRCVPISNHLYFYWYRQILGQKVEFLVSFYNNEISEKSEIFDDQFSVERPDGSNFTLKIRSTKLEDSAMYFCASSEGQGVTEAFFGQGTRLTVV.

Notes on this clone: Compared with germline, one end of the junction differs, possibly owing to a read error. V gene TRBV7-7 combines with J gene TRBJ2-2; D may be TRBD2 (5 bases). The CDR3 has 13 amino acids. Germline assignment: CDR1 SSHAT and CDR2 FNYEAQ (reference sequence). Written as DNA, the CDR3 is TGTGCTAGCAGCGCCCGAGCGGACGGGGAGCTGTTTTTT. Translating it yields CASSARADGELFF.

In nucleotides, the CDR3 is TGTGCCAGCAGCGCCCTCTACGGTGAAGCTTTCTTT. Protein: CASSALYGEAFF. The chain combines TRBV9 with TRBJ1-1; D is unclear. V dropped 3 bases and J dropped 7 bases, with 10 bases sitting between them. Germline V gene data show CDR1 as SGDLS and CDR2 as YYNGEE. This CDR3 contains 12 residues.

This chain connects TRBV9 to TRBJ1-1, with D maybe TRBD1 (5 bases). Germline V lookup: CDR1 SGDLS, CDR2 YYNGEE. V lost 3 bases, J lost 5 bases, and 17 bases lay in between. The CDR3 contains 15 residues. CDR3 residues: CASSALGTPGTEAFF. The DNA of the CDR3 is TGTGCCAGCAGCGCCCTTGGGACTCCGGGGACTGAAGCTTTCTTT.